The clone carrying this T cell receptor beta chain was detected a few times. The CDR3 consists of 14 residues. Germline CDR1 is MGHRA and CDR2 is YSYEKL. The germline V and J ends were trimmed by 6 bases and 5 bases, with 17 bases remaining between them. TCRdb reprocessed the RT-PCR reads via MiXCR and lists one record per CDR3 protein. This sample has about a million distinct CDR3 sequences, with more than 15% found just once. The entry originates in a study of patients and donors after allogeneic stem cell transplantation. This chain joins TRBV4-1 and TRBJ2-7, with D perhaps TRBD1 (7 bases). Specimen: blood, either unsorted or a sorted T cell fraction (not recorded which). The receptor's source is a human donor who was either an allogeneic HSCT recipient or a stem cell or donor lymphocyte infusion donor (not recorded which). It is not recorded whose cells these are; they may come from a transplant donor. The CDR3 DNA sequence: TGCGCCAGCAGTACGCGGGACAGAATGGACGAGCAGTACTTC. This codes for CASSTRDRMDEQYF.